The clone carrying this TCR beta chain was seen repeatedly, ten times or more. Its antigen is as yet unknown. This entry is derived from a study of T cell repertoires in cytomegalovirus infection. Study details: Evidence of both CMV infection and a matching HLA type came from public TCR beta signatures. Study-wide points: CMV-specific TCR beta clonotypes restricted by HLA-C were the ones dominating the ex vivo response. The cumulative frequency of public TCR beta families identified carriers of CMV plus the relevant HLA.

TCRdb passed the reads through MiXCR, listing each CDR3 protein once. The sample has some 300,000 distinct CDR3 sequences; roughly 15% are singletons. The V and J ends lost 10 bases and 3 bases respectively, with 26 bases between them. Germline V gene lookup returns CDR1 SGHTA and CDR2 FQGNSA. The CDR3 sequence is 17 residues long. This chain uses TRBV7-2 with TRBJ2-3; a possible D gene is TRBD2 (6 bases). The sequence derives from a human donor in good health (CMV status not recorded). Some clones in this sample may be carry-over from other donors' samples. The sequencing input was PBMCs. CDR3 nucleotide sequence: TGTGCCACCCAATCTACGGCTAGTATAGGGACTACAGATACGCAGTATTTT. It yields the protein CATQSTASIGTTDTQYF.